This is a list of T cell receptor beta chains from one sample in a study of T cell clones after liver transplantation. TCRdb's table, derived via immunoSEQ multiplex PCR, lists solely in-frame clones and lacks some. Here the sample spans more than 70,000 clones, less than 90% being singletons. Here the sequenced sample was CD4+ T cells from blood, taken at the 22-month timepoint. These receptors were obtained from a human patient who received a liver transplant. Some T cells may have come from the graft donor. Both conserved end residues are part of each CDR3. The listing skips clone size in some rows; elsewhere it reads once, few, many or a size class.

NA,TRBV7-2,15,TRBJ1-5,CASSLEGRGSLPQHF
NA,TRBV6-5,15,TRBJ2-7,CASSYFGGGYYEQYF
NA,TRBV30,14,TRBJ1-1,CAWNAGGQNTEAFF
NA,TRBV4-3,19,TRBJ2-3,CASSQDLGTPRFSSDTQYF
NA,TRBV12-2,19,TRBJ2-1,CASRLATSGSQNSYNEQFF
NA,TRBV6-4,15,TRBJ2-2,CASTISGPNTGELFF
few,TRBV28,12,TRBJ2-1,CASSGDSDEQFF
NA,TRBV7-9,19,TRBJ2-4,CASSLARSRQGDAKNIQYF
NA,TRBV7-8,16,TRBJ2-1,CASSPMAGQAYNEQFF
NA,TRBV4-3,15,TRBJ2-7,CASSQDYRGNYEQYF